The sequence of this T cell receptor (beta chain) was determined in a study of blood T cell repertoires in COVID-19. Study-wide context: The United States, Italy and Spain were the sources of the acute and convalescent COVID-19 samples. Sample material is recorded as cDNA or gDNA derived from T cells, B-cell-depleted T cells, or PBMCs.

Original processing methods: Reference gene primer amplification in the assay estimated nucleated cell counts. The method was immunoSEQ multiplex PCR; TCRdb's version includes in-frame clones alone and lacks a portion of them. The V and J calls and clone size were taken over from that table, and D and trimming were inferred from the DNA. There are roughly 100,000 clones in the sample; approximately 84% occur only once, and about a tenth lies in the top ten. This CDR3 is built from 14 residues. V shed 5 bases, J shed 4 bases, and the junction held 1 base outside the gene matches. Germline CDR1 SGHTA, CDR2 FQGTGA.

The receptor's source is a man between 40 and 49 years old with active or convalescent COVID-19. This chain links TRBV7-3 with TRBJ2-2, with 10 bases that match TRBD1. The sequenced sample consisted of peripheral blood. The CDR3 DNA reads TGTGCCAGCAGCAGGACAGGGGGCACCGGGGAGCTGTTTTTT. Encoded protein: CASSRTGGTGELFF.